This T cell receptor beta chain was documented in a study of blood T cell repertoires in COVID-19. For the study at large: The samples span acute and convalescent COVID-19 from the United States, Italy and Spain. PBMCs, B-cell-depleted T cells, or T cells provided the cDNA or gDNA that made up the material.

Per the original methods: Amplifying reference gene primers gave estimates of nucleated cell counts. The data were produced by immunoSEQ multiplex PCR, yet TCRdb's version contains in-frame clones alone and is incomplete. V and J calls and clone size are given by that table; D and trimming were obtained from the DNA. Of around 99,000 clones in the sample, over 80% were seen once. This CDR3 spans 14 amino acids. CDR1 and CDR2 (germline): SGHKS, YYEKEE (reference sequence). Trimming cost V 1 base and J 1 base, with 8 bases left between them. What was sequenced was peripheral blood. The chain combines TRBV5-5 with TRBJ1-1, with a possible D match to TRBD1 (5 bases). The origin of this receptor is a human donor in a cohort sampled during active COVID-19. The CDR3 bases are TGTGCCAGCAGCTTGAGGCAGGGGAACACTGAAGCTTTCTTT. Translation gives CASSLRQGNTEAFF.